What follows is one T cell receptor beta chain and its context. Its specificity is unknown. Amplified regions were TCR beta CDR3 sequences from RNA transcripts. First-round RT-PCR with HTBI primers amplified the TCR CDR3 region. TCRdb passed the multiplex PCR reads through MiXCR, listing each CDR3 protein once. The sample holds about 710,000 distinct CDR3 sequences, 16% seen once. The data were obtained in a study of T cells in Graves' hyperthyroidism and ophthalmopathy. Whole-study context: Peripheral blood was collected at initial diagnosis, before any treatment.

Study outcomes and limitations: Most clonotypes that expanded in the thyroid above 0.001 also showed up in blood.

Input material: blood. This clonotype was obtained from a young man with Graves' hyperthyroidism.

CDR3 amino acids: CASSPRDSEGETQYF. CDR3 nucleotides: TGTGCCAGTAGTCCCCGGGACAGCGAGGGGGAGACCCAGTACTTC. The chain has TRBV19 and TRBJ2-5; TRBD1 matches at 7 bases. The CDR3 has 15 amino acids. Germline assignment: CDR1 LNHDA and CDR2 SQIVND (reference sequence). After removal of 5 bases from V and 5 bases from J, the junction contained 11 bases not matched to a gene.